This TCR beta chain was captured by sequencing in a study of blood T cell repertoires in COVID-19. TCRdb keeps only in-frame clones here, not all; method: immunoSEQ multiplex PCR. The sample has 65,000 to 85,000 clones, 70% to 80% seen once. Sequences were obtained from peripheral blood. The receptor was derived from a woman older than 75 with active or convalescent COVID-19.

CDR3: CASSSGLAGVYNEQFF. In DNA, the CDR3 is TGTGCCAGCAGCTCGGGACTAGCGGGAGTTTACAATGAGCAGTTCTTC. The chain is built from TRBV7-2 and TRBJ2-1; 14 bases are a match to TRBD2. Trimming removed 4 bases from V and 4 bases from J; junction bases left unmatched: 3. The CDR3 sequence is 16 residues long. Germline V gives CDR1 SGHTA, CDR2 FQGNSA.